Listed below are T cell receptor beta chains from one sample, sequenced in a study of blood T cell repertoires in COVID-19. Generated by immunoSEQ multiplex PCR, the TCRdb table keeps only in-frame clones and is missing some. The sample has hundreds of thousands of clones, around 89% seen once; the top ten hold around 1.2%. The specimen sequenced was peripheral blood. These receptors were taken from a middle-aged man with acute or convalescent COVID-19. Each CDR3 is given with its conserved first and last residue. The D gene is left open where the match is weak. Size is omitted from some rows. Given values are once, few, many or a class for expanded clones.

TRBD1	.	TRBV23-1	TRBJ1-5	CASSDRGSQPQHF	TGCGCCAGCAGTGACAGGGGCAGTCAGCCCCAGCATTTT
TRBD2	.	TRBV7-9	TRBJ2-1	CASSLWEGVDEQFF	TGTGCCAGCAGCTTATGGGAGGGAGTGGATGAGCAGTTCTTC
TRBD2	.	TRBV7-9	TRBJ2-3	CASSLGYPLAGPNTDTQYF	TGTGCCAGCAGCTTAGGTTACCCTCTAGCGGGGCCTAACACAGATACGCAGTATTTT
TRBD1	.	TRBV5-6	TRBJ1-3	CASREGDSHSGNTIYF	TGTGCCAGCAGGGAGGGGGACAGCCACTCTGGAAACACCATATATTTT
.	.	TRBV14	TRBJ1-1	CASSQSRGGTEAFF	TGTGCCAGCAGCCAAAGTAGGGGAGGCACTGAAGCTTTCTTT
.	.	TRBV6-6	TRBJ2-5	CASSYSTAQETQYF	TGTGCCAGCAGTTACTCTACTGCTCAAGAGACCCAGTACTTC
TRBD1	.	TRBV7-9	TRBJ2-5	CASSSGGEETQYF	TGTGCCAGCAGCTCAGGGGGCGAAGAGACCCAGTACTTC
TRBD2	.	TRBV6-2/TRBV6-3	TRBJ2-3	CASSYGRGGLGDTQYF	TGTGCCAGCAGTTACGGCCGGGGGGGCCTAGGAGATACGCAGTATTTT
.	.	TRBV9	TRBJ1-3	CASSPETGVAGNTIYF	TGTGCCAGCAGCCCAGAAACTGGAGTAGCCGGAAACACCATATATTTT
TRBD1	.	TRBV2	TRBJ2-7	CASTGSGGLYEQYF	TGTGCCAGCACTGGGTCAGGGGGTCTCTACGAGCAGTACTTC
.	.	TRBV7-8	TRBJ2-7	CASSNLRRTGKNEQYF	TGTGCCAGCAGCAACCTACGGAGAACAGGGAAGAACGAGCAGTACTTC
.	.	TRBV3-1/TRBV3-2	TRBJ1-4	CASSQPGHLRSEKLFF	TGTGCCAGCAGCCAACCGGGACACCTACGCAGTGAAAAACTGTTTTTT
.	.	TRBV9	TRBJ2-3	CASSPVGASDTQYF	TGTGCCAGCAGTCCAGTGGGGGCTTCAGATACGCAGTATTTT
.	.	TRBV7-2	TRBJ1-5	CASSLQGLSNQPQHF	TGTGCCAGCAGCCTACAGGGCTTAAGCAATCAGCCCCAGCATTTT
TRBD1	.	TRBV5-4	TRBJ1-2	CASSRPPTGGYGYTF	TGTGCCAGCAGCCGACCACCGACAGGGGGCTATGGCTACACCTTC
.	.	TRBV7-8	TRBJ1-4	CASSYRAYNEKLFF	TGTGCCAGCAGCTACAGGGCCTATAATGAAAAACTGTTTTTT
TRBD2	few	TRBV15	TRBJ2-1	CATSRGGRSYNEQFF	TGTGCCACCAGCAGAGGCGGGAGGTCTTACAATGAGCAGTTCTTC
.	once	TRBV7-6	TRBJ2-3	CASSYDHRYTQYF	TGTGCCAGCAGCTACGACCACAGGTATACGCAGTATTTT
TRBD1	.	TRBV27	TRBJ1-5	CASSFQGGQPQHF	TGTGCCAGCAGTTTTCAGGGGGGTCAGCCCCAGCATTTT
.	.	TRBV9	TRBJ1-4	CASSRAGTLSEKLFF	TGTGCCAGCAGCAGGGCGGGCACCCTCTCTGAAAAACTGTTTTTT
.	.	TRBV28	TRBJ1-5	CASSPNGWQPQHF	TGTGCCAGCAGTCCTAACGGGTGGCAGCCCCAGCATTTT
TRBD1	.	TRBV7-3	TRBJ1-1	CASSLTGGPGEAFF	TGTGCCAGCAGCCTCACAGGGGGTCCTGGTGAAGCTTTCTTT
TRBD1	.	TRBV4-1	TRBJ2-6	CASSHDSRDRSGANVLTF	TGCGCCAGCAGCCACGATTCCCGGGACAGGTCTGGGGCCAACGTCCTGACTTTC
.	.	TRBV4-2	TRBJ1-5	CASSQVQGLGQPQHF	TGTGCCAGCAGCCAAGTCCAGGGATTAGGTCAGCCCCAGCATTTT
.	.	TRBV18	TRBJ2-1	CASSRTQGRSYNEQFF	TGTGCCAGCTCACGAACACAGGGTCGCTCCTACAATGAGCAGTTCTTC
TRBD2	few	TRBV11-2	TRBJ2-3	CASSPGGATDTQYF	TGTGCCAGCAGCCCGGGGGGGGCCACAGATACGCAGTATTTT
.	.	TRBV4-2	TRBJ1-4	CASSPRTANEKLFF	TGTGCCAGCAGCCCACGGACAGCTAATGAAAAACTGTTTTTT
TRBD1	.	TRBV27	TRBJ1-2	CASSFDRGRAGYTF	TGTGCCAGCAGTTTTGACAGGGGGCGCGCAGGCTACACCTTC
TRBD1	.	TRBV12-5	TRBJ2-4	CASGLTGAQNIQYF	TGTGCTAGTGGTTTGACAGGGGCCCAAAACATTCAGTACTTC
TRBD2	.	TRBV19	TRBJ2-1	CASSIIVAGYNEQFF	TGTGCCAGTAGTATCATAGTAGCGGGCTACAATGAGCAGTTCTTC
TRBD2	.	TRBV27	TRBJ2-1	CASSLVAPGLAGDEQFF	TGTGCCAGCAGTTTAGTCGCCCCGGGACTAGCCGGGGATGAGCAGTTCTTC
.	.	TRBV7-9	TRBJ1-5	CASSSDIQPQHF	TGTGCCAGCAGCTCTGACATTCAGCCCCAGCATTTT
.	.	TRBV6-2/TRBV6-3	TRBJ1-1	CASSMRTSWVVGAEAFF	TGTGCCAGCAGTATGAGGACTTCCTGGGTAGTTGGGGCTGAAGCTTTCTTT
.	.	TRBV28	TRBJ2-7	CASSFLGVSYEQYF	TGTGCCAGCAGTTTTTTAGGGGTCTCCTACGAGCAGTACTTC
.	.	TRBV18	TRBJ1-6	CASSVNDKTNSPLHF	TGTGCCAGCTCAGTGAATGATAAGACAAATTCACCCCTCCACTTT
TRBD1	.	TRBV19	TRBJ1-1	CASSPPGTGVIRGTEAFF	TGTGCCAGTAGTCCCCCCGGGACAGGCGTAATCCGGGGCACTGAAGCTTTCTTT
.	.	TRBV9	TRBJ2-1	CASSDRDLYNEQFF	TGTGCCAGCAGCGACCGGGACTTATACAATGAGCAGTTCTTC